The present entry profiles one TCR beta chain with its context. The data belong to a study of blood T cells in healthy people across ages. Germline loops: CDR1 DFQATT, CDR2 SNEGSKA (reference sequence). The V gene lost 3 bases and the J gene lost 0 bases, with 18 bases spanning the gap. The CDR3 contains 18 residues. Then a second PCR, running about 7 to 11 cycles, was carried out with a sample-barcoded 5' primer and a J-beta primer mix. MiXCR, run by TCRdb on the 5' RACE reads, gives a single entry per CDR3 protein. This table has 1.6 million or so distinct CDR3 sequences, approximately 32% appearing once.

The chain employs TRBV20-1 and TRBJ2-6, with D perhaps matching TRBD2 (6 bases). The sequenced material came from blood. This receptor was obtained from a woman aged 30 to 39 in good health. The CDR3 sequence is CSASSRRGSISGANVLTF. As DNA, the CDR3 is TGCAGTGCTAGTTCTCGGCGGGGTTCTATCTCTGGGGCCAACGTCCTGACTTTC.